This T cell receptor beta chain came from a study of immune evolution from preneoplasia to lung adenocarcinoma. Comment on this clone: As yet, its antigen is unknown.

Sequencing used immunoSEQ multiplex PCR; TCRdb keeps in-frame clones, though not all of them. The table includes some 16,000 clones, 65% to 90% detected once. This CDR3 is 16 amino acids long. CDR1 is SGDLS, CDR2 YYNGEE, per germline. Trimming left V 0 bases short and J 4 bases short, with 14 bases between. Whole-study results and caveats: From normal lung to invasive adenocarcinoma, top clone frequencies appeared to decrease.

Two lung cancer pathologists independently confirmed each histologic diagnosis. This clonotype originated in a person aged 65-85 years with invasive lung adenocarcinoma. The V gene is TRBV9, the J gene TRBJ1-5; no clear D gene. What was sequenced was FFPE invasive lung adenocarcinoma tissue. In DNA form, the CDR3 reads TGTGCCAGCAGCGTAGGCCCGGGTTCCCAAAATCAGCCCCAGCATTTT. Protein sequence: CASSVGPGSQNQPQHF.